One sample yielded the 2 T cell receptor beta chains listed below, sequenced in a study of blood T cell repertoires in COVID-19. Libraries were prepared by immunoSEQ multiplex PCR; TCRdb keeps only in-frame clonotypes and omits some of them. The data contain about 160,000 clones, more than 75% of them singletons. Sequenced: PBMCs or T cells enriched from blood (not recorded which). Every receptor here comes from a man in his forties or fifties who had recovered from COVID-19.

This clone was counted a few times. The V and J genes are TRBV6-5 and TRBJ2-7; TRBD2 matches 10 bases. This CDR3 region has 15 residues. J lost 3 bases, V lost 6 bases, and 8 bases had no gene match. Germline V lookup: CDR1 MNHEY, CDR2 SVGAGI. The CDR3 sequence is CASRGRTSGNYEQYV. The CDR3 DNA follows: TGTGCCAGCAGAGGTAGGACTAGCGGAAACTACGAGCAGTACGTC.

The CDR3 DNA reads as TGTGCCAGTAGTAAAATAGCGGGGGGTACTACTGGGGAGACCCAGTACTTC. As protein: CASSKIAGGTTGETQYF. V usage is TRBV19 and J usage is TRBJ2-5, with TRBD2 matching over 10 bases. Germline V CDR1 and CDR2: LNHDA, SQIVND (reference sequence). Unmatched junction bases numbered 13, after V lost 4 bases and J lost 5 bases. This CDR3 is 17 amino acids long.